One sample yielded the 24 T cell receptor beta chains listed below, sequenced in a study of human thymus T cells. Resections obtained during corrective heart surgery supplied the thymus tissue. The assay was immunoSEQ multiplex PCR, and TCRdb's table has in-frame clones only and misses some. This sample carries tens of thousands of clones, 95% of them seen once, and the ten largest clones take around 0.037%. The sequenced sample consisted of thymus tissue. Receptors originate from a girl under three years old with a congenital heart defect but otherwise immunologically healthy.

This clone was observed once. V is TRBV27 and J is TRBJ1-6; TRBD1 matches at 8 bases. Looked up from germline, CDR1 is MNHEY and CDR2 is SMNVEV (reference sequence). V shed 8 bases, J shed 10 bases, and the junction held 4 bases outside the gene matches. This CDR3 contains 12 residues. The CDR3 nucleotides read TGTGCCAGCTCCCGGACAGGGTCACCCCTCCACTTT. Protein: CASSRTGSPLHF.

DNA of the CDR3: TGTGCCATCAGTGAGTCGGCTAGCGGGAGTGACTACGAGCAGTACTTC. It codes for CAISESASGSDYEQYF. J is TRBJ2-7 and V is TRBV10-3; 10 bases agree with TRBD2. This CDR3 region has 16 residues. J lost 3 bases, V lost 0 bases, and 5 bases had no gene match. Germline-derived CDR1 and CDR2 are ENHRY and SYGVKD.

DNA of the CDR3: TGTGCTAGTATCTCAAGTGCAACTAATGAAAAACTGTTTTTT. Protein: CASISSATNEKLFF. The chain recombines TRBV12-5 with TRBJ1-4; D unresolved. Trimming pared 8 bases from V and 0 bases from J, leaving 10 bases between. CDR3 length equals 14 residues. Germline lookup yields CDR1 LGHNT and CDR2 FRNRAP.

The chain employs TRBV27 and TRBJ2-3; maybe TRBD2 (5 bases). Germline CDR1 MNHEY, CDR2 SMNVEV (reference sequence). V was pared by 5 bases and J by 0 bases, with 18 bases between. The length of the CDR3 is 17 residues. The CDR3 region is CASSPRGSILSTDTQYF. The DNA for the CDR3 is TGTGCCAGCAGTCCCCGGGGATCGATACTGAGCACAGATACGCAGTATTTT.

V and J are TRBV5-1 and TRBJ2-1; 8 bases are shared with TRBD2. Per the germline V gene, CDR1 is SGHRS and CDR2 is YFSETQ. J gave up 9 bases and V 2 bases, and 13 bases lay outside the gene matches. The CDR3 is 16 amino acids. The DNA for the CDR3 is TGCGCCAGCAGCTTAGACCGGGAGGGGCCTATCGGTGAGCAGTTCTTC. It translates to CASSLDREGPIGEQFF. Supplemented by reference TRBV5-1 and TRBJ2-1, the full variable domain reads KAGVTQTPRYLIKTRGQQVTLSCSPISGHRSVSWYQQTPGQGLQFLFEYFSETQRNKGNFPGRFSGRQFSNSRSEMNVSTLELGDSALYLCASSLDREGPIGEQFFGPGTRLTVL.

The rearrangement joins TRBV2 to TRBJ1-5; unclear D gene. Germline V gene data show CDR1 as SNHLY and CDR2 as FYNNEI. CDR3 size: 17 residues. V dropped 6 bases and J dropped 7 bases, with 25 bases sitting between them. CDR3 loop: CASSPGHGRGEGQPQHF. The CDR3, as DNA: TGTGCCAGCAGCCCGGGCCATGGGCGTGGGGAAGGACAGCCCCAGCATTTT.

V and J are TRBV30 and TRBJ2-5, with TRBD2 matching over 11 bases. This CDR3 contains 16 residues. The germline CDR1 and CDR2 sequences are GTSNPN and SVGIG (reference sequence). V shed 6 bases and J 2 bases; nucleotides not matched to a gene: 11. The CDR3, as DNA: TGTGCCTGCCGCCCCGGGGTAGCGGGAGGGCAAGAGACCCAGTACTTC. Translation: CACRPGVAGGQETQYF.

The J gene is TRBJ2-1, the V gene TRBV19; 9 positions match TRBD2. Germline CDR1 and CDR2: LNHDA and SQIVND (reference sequence). The CDR3 has 13 residues. Losses at the gene ends were 6 bases for V and 7 bases for J; bases not matched to a gene: 4. This CDR3 reads CASSLAGPNEQFF. In DNA, the CDR3 is TGTGCCAGTAGCCTAGCGGGGCCTAATGAGCAGTTCTTC.

This clone appeared a single time. The J gene is TRBJ2-1, the V gene TRBV7-2; D is perhaps TRBD2 (5 bases). V dropped 5 bases and J dropped 1 base, with 18 bases sitting between them. Germline V gives CDR1 SGHTA, CDR2 FQGNSA. The CDR3 runs to 17 residues. CDR3 in amino acids: CASSPPAGGPSYNEQFF. The CDR3 coding sequence is TGTGCCAGCAGCCCGCCGGCTGGCGGGCCTTCCTACAATGAGCAGTTCTTC.

V gene TRBV4-1 combines with J gene TRBJ1-4; D not certain. Germline CDR1 is MGHRA and CDR2 is YSYEKL. The CDR3 is made up of 18 amino acids. V shed 1 base and J shed 0 bases, with 15 bases lying between them. Written as DNA, the CDR3 is TGCGCCAGCAGCCAAGCCTCCGGAGGGATTGCAACTAATGAAAAACTGTTTTTT. This encodes CASSQASGGIATNEKLFF.

For this clone: This sample also contains other DNA sequences that code for the same CDR3. The CDR3 coding sequence is TGTGCCAGCAGCGACGACCGGAACTATGGCTACACCTTC. Its translation is CASSDDRNYGYTF. V is TRBV7-9 and J is TRBJ1-2; D is ambiguous. The CDR3 loop spans 13 amino acids. CDR1 and CDR2 from the germline V gene are SEHNR and FQNEAQ (reference sequence). Trimming cost V 5 bases and J 2 bases, with 9 bases left between them. Combining the CDR3 with reference TRBV7-9 and TRBJ1-2 gives the whole variable domain DTGVSQNPRHKITKRGQNVTFRCDPISEHNRLYWYRQTLGQGPEFLTYFQNEAQLEKSRLLSDRFSAERPKGSFSTLEIQRTEQGDSAMYLCASSDDRNYGYTFGSGTRLTVV.

This chain joins TRBV28 and TRBJ2-5, with D perhaps matching TRBD2 (5 bases). The CDR3 extends over 14 amino acids. The germline V gene encodes CDR1 MDHEN and CDR2 SYDVKM. The ends were cut back, 6 bases at V and 3 bases at J, with 14 bases in the middle. CDR3 residues: CASRHPPGEETQYF. CDR3 DNA sequence: TGTGCCAGCAGACACCCCCCCGGGGAAGAGACCCAGTACTTC. Using reference TRBV28 and TRBJ2-5 for the parts outside the CDR3, the full variable domain is DVKVTQSSRYLVKRTGEKVFLECVQDMDHENMFWYRQDPGLGLRLIYFSYDVKMKEKGDIPEGYSVSREKKERFSLILESASTNQTSMYLCASRHPPGEETQYFGPGTRLLVL.

V gene TRBV5-1 combines with J gene TRBJ2-7; TRBD1 aligns across 8 bases. The CDR3 is 14 amino acids. Germline V lookup: CDR1 SGHRS, CDR2 YFSETQ. V trimming: 3 bases; J trimming: 2 bases; junction bases outside the gene matches: 4. This CDR3 reads CASSSRQGTYEQYF. The DNA for the CDR3 is TGCGCCAGCAGCTCCCGACAGGGGACCTACGAGCAGTACTTC. Full variable domain (outside the CDR3, taken from reference TRBV5-1 and TRBJ2-7): KAGVTQTPRYLIKTRGQQVTLSCSPISGHRSVSWYQQTPGQGLQFLFEYFSETQRNKGNFPGRFSGRQFSNSRSEMNVSTLELGDSALYLCASSSRQGTYEQYFGPGTRLTVT.

The rearrangement links TRBV28 to TRBJ2-2; 8 bases map to TRBD2. The CDR3 covers 16 residues. Unmatched junction bases numbered 7, after V lost 5 bases and J lost 2 bases. The germline gives CDR1 MDHEN, CDR2 SYDVKM. CDR3 residues: CASSGDLAGNTGELFF. Here the CDR3 DNA reads TGTGCCAGCAGTGGCGATTTAGCGGGAAACACCGGGGAGCTGTTTTTT.

The V gene is TRBV13, the J gene TRBJ1-2; D call uncertain. This CDR3 is 15 amino acids long. V was pared by 8 bases and J by 6 bases, with 22 bases between. The V gene's germline CDR1 is PRHDT and CDR2 FYEKMQ (reference sequence). The CDR3 DNA sequence: TGTGCCAGCCAGGATAGACGAATAAGGGCGGATGGCTACACCTTC. Amino acids: CASQDRRIRADGYTF.

This rearrangement joins TRBV5-1 to TRBJ2-1, with TRBD2 identical over 8 bases. The CDR3 runs 15 residues. Looked up from germline, CDR1 is SGHRS and CDR2 is YFSETQ. V dropped 4 bases and J dropped 4; count of bases not matched to a gene: 7. This CDR3 reads CASSLGTSGYNEQFF. CDR3 DNA: TGCGCCAGCAGCCTAGGGACTAGTGGGTACAATGAGCAGTTCTTC.

This chain uses TRBV5-5 with TRBJ2-3; 7 bases match TRBD2. CDR1 is SGHKS, CDR2 YYEKEE, per germline (reference sequence). J gave up 2 bases and V 6 bases, and 6 bases lay outside the gene matches. The CDR3 totals 14 residues. The CDR3 protein is CASTGREDTDTQYF. Written as DNA, the CDR3 is TGTGCCAGCACTGGCCGGGAGGACACAGATACGCAGTATTTT.

The genes are TRBV5-1 and TRBJ2-1; TRBD2 matches 13 bases. Trimming cost V 0 bases and J 0 bases; bases outside gene matches: 15. This CDR3 is built from 22 residues. CDR1 and CDR2 from the germline V gene are SGHRS and YFSETQ. CDR3 sequence reads: CASSLVTSGRAVLTSSYNEQFF. The CDR3, as DNA: TGCGCCAGCAGCTTGGTAACTAGCGGGAGGGCCGTACTAACGAGCTCCTACAATGAGCAGTTCTTC. The whole variable domain, filled in from reference TRBV5-1 and TRBJ2-1, reads KAGVTQTPRYLIKTRGQQVTLSCSPISGHRSVSWYQQTPGQGLQFLFEYFSETQRNKGNFPGRFSGRQFSNSRSEMNVSTLELGDSALYLCASSLVTSGRAVLTSSYNEQFFGPGTRLTVL.

On this clone itself: At one end, the junction sequence differs from germline, possibly due to a read error. The chain links TRBV10-1 to TRBJ1-1; D unresolved. The V gene's germline CDR1 is WNHNN and CDR2 SYGVQD (reference sequence). CDR3 length: 16 amino acids. CDR3: CASSESTRLRPTDAFF. The CDR3 nucleotides are TGCGCCAGCAGTGAGTCGACCCGTCTAAGACCTACTGACGCTTTCTTT.

This chain uses TRBV2 with TRBJ1-5; tentative D call: TRBD1 (6 bases). Trimming cost V 3 bases and J 6 bases, with 15 bases left between them. Germline CDR1 and CDR2: SNHLY and FYNNEI. This CDR3 region has 15 residues. The CDR3 region is CASSDRRGGPQPQHF. CDR3 DNA: TGTGCCAGCAGTGACCGACGGGGGGGGCCTCAGCCCCAGCATTTT.

The J gene is TRBJ2-5, the V gene TRBV4-2; 10 bases agree with TRBD2. Per germline, CDR1 LGHNA and CDR2 YNFKEQ. Unmatched junction bases numbered 14, after V lost 6 bases and J lost 1 base. The CDR3 consists of 18 residues. The CDR3 loop reads CASSPAVASGSIQETQYF. In DNA, the CDR3 is TGTGCCAGCAGTCCAGCGGTGGCTAGCGGGAGCATCCAAGAGACCCAGTACTTC.

The chain combines TRBV27 with TRBJ2-7; D may be TRBD2 (5 bases). V was shortened by 1 base and J by 0 bases, with 16 bases between the two germline ends. CDR1 and CDR2 from the germline V gene are MNHEY and SMNVEV (reference sequence). This CDR3 has 17 amino acids. This chain's CDR3 is CASSLFPRTESSYEQYF. For the CDR3, the DNA is TGTGCCAGCAGTTTATTCCCCCGGACTGAAAGCTCCTACGAGCAGTACTTC.

The gene calls are TRBV4-3 and TRBJ2-1; TRBD2 matches 8 bases. The germline V gene encodes CDR1 LGHNA and CDR2 YSLEER. The CDR3 covers 15 residues. J was trimmed by 7 bases and V by 2 bases; bases with no gene match: 7. The DNA for the CDR3 is TGCGCCAGCAGCCAATACGGGAGGGGCGGGAATGAGCAGTTCTTC. It specifies CASSQYGRGGNEQFF.

The chain combines TRBV2 with TRBJ2-3, with D possibly TRBD2 on 6 matching bases. The V end lost 8 bases, the J end lost 5 bases, and 17 bases lay between the germline ends. Germline loops: CDR1 SNHLY, CDR2 FYNNEI. The length of the CDR3 is 14 residues. In DNA, the CDR3 is TGTGCCAGCGGCGGGGCTAGCAGAGGAGATACGCAGTATTTT. Protein sequence: CASGGASRGDTQYF.